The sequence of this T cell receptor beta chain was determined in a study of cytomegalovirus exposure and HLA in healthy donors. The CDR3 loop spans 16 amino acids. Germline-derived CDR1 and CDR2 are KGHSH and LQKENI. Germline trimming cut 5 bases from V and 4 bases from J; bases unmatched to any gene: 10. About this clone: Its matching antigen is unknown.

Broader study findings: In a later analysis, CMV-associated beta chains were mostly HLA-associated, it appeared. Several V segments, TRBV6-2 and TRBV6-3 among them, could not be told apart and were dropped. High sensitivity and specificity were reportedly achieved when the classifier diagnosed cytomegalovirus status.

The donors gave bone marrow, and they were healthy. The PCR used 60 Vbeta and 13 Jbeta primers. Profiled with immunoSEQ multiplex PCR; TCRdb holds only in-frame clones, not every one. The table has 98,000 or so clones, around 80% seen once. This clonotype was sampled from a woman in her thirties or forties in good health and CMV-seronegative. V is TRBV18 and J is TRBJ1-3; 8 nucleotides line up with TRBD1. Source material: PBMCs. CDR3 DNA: TGTGCCAGCTCAGGAGTGGACAGGGCAAGAGGAAACACCATATATTTT. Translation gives CASSGVDRARGNTIYF.